This TCR beta chain comes out of a study of blood T cells in healthy people across ages. Sample-barcoded 5' priming and a J-beta primer mix drove a second PCR of about 6 to 12 cycles. In TCRdb, the 5' RACE reads were re-called with MiXCR into one record per CDR3 protein. The sample yields around 800,000 distinct CDR3 sequences, less than 70% seen once. This CDR3 has 10 amino acids. The germline V gene has CDR1 DFQATT and CDR2 SNEGSKA (reference sequence). This sequence joins TRBV20-1 and TRBJ2-7; D gene uncertain. The DNA end lines up better with TRBJ2-5; the J call may be wrong. Source material: blood. This receptor was obtained from a man at least 80 years old in good health. The CDR3 DNA is TGCAGTGCTAGGTCGGCGACCCAGTACTTC. Amino acid sequence: CSARSATQYF.